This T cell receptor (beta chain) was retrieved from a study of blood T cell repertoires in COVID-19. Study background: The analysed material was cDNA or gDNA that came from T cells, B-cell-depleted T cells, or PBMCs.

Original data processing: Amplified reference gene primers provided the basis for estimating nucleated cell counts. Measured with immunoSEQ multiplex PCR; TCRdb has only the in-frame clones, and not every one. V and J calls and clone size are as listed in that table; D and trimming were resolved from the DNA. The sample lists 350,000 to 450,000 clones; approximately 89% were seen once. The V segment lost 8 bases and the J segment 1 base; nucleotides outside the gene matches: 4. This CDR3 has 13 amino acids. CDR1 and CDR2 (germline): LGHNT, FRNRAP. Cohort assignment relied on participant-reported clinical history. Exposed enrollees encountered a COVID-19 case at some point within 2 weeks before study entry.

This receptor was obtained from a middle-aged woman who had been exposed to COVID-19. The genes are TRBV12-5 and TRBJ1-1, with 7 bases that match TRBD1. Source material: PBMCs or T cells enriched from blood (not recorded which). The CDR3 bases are TGTGCTAGTATGGGACAGCCGAACACTGAAGCTTTCTTT. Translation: CASMGQPNTEAFF.